This TCR beta chain was sequenced during a study of blood T cell repertoires in COVID-19 (dated by TCRdb to 2018 to 2020). About the investigation overall: Samples covering the acute and convalescent phases of COVID-19 were provided by collaborators in the United States, Italy and Spain. The repertoires were released in a freely available public database meant as a resource for research on the immune response to SARS-CoV-2. HLA class I and class II types, where available, came from metadata supplied by the sample provider rather than from assay-based typing. The sample metadata nearly always contained a de-identified subject ID, COVID-19 status, age in years and sex. Samples were obtained from the ongoing ImmuneRACE study (first 160 participants) and from about 1,300 subjects provided by 6 global collaborators. The material from the prospective study consisted of cDNA or gDNA derived from T cells, B-cell-depleted T cells, or PBMCs. Subjects who had been exposed to COVID-19, were actively infected with it, or had recovered from it provided the deeply sampled blood TCRbeta repertoires that made up the dataset. Points the paper makes about the study in general: The amount of clinical and demographic metadata varied by source and participant and was provided uncurated.

TCRbeta CDR3 regions were amplified from genomic DNA using the immunoSEQ Assay, a bias-controlled multiplex PCR. The authors' pipeline ran thus. Nucleated cell counts per sample were estimated from amplification of reference gene primers within the assay. To quantify the absolute abundance of each unique TCRbeta CDR3 rearrangement, sequence reads were collapsed and filtered. Productive Simpson clonality was computed per sample as the square root of Simpson's diversity index over productive rearrangements. The source is immuneACCESS, and TCRdb retained only in-frame sequences with V and J called. Part of the clones is not carried over; for the studies checked, unresolved V genes explain less than half of this, and the remainder is unexplained. Clone size and the V and J calls come from that table; the DNA yielded D and trimming. A total of roughly 250,000 clones appear in this sample, around 88% of them only once. 0.95% to 1.5% of the sample belongs to the ten largest clones.

V and J lose 0 bases and 8 bases, and a span of 14 bases separates them. Looking up the germline V gene yields CDR1 SGHRS and CDR2 YFSETQ. The CDR3 covers 14 residues, taking in both the cysteine and the phenylalanine. Only the CDR3 region is kept as DNA, spanning 42 bases read in frame from base 1. Comments on this clone: Which antigen it targets is not known. The sample holds no much larger clone one base away, and base qualities are not on file.

In the prospective study, participants were roughly 18 to 95 years old, resided in 25 or so geographic areas of the United States, and were enrolled through a virtual design. In the prospective study, cohorts were assigned on the basis of participant-reported clinical history obtained from a screening survey and a study questionnaire. In the prospective study, mobile phlebotomists collected whole blood, serum and a nasopharyngeal or oropharyngeal swab from each participant. Over a roughly 2-month period, participants in the prospective study had the option of providing additional blood draws and questionnaires. Prospective study blood samples were shipped either frozen or at room temperature before DNA extraction.

The chain links TRBV5-1 with TRBJ1-1, with the D gene uncertain. This TCR came from a middle-aged woman with acute COVID-19. The sample consisted of PBMCs or T cells enriched from blood (not recorded which). The DNA sequence reads TGCGCCAGCAGCTTGGCGGTGTCAGGAGGGGAAGCTTTCTTT. The encoded protein is CASSLAVSGGEAFF.